This is a list of T cell receptor beta chains from one sample in a study of OX40 agonist ivuxolimab in advanced cancers. The repertoire was sequenced with immunoSEQ multiplex PCR; TCRdb's copy has only in-frame clones and lacks some. Of about 58,000 clones listed, about 91% are singletons. The sequenced sample was CD4+ or CD8+ T cells sorted from blood, obtained in a trial of the OX40 agonist ivuxolimab. The source of these receptors is an adult with an advanced solid tumor such as melanoma, head and neck, liver or kidney cancer. CDR3s include the opening cysteine and the closing phenylalanine or tryptophan. The D gene is left open where the match is weak. Expanded clones get a size class; other rows say once, few or many, or leave the size out.

TRBJ1-2	TRBV27	.	.	CASSPQESNYGYTF	TGTGCCAGCAGCCCCCAAGAAAGTAACTATGGCTACACCTTC
TRBJ1-2	TRBV15	.	.	CATSRDFREYGYTF	TGTGCCACCAGCAGAGATTTTAGGGAATACGGCTACACCTTC
TRBJ2-1	TRBV28	.	.	CASSLNNEQFF	TGTGCCAGCAGTTTAAACAATGAGCAGTTCTTC
TRBJ2-7	TRBV11-2	TRBD1	.	CASSLAGQGMWEQYF	TGTGCCAGCAGCTTAGCGGGACAGGGAATGTGGGAGCAGTACTTC
TRBJ2-2	TRBV6-6	TRBD1	.	CASSHSGTGGAGELFF	TGTGCCAGCAGTCACTCCGGGACAGGGGGTGCCGGGGAGCTGTTTTTT
TRBJ2-2	TRBV7-8	.	.	CASSYLLGTGELFF	TGTGCCAGCAGCTACCTCTTGGGCACCGGGGAGCTGTTTTTT
TRBJ2-3	TRBV4-3	TRBD2	.	CASSQERASGALTQYF	TGCGCCAGCAGCCAAGAGAGGGCTAGCGGGGCTCTTACGCAGTATTTT
TRBJ1-5	TRBV7-3	.	once	CASRSRDNQPQHF	TGTGCCAGCAGGTCCCGGGATAATCAGCCCCAGCATTTT
TRBJ2-1	TRBV5-1	TRBD2	.	CASHRLAGLGSSYNEQFF	TGCGCCAGCCACAGACTAGCGGGTCTCGGAAGCTCCTACAATGAGCAGTTCTTC
TRBJ1-1	TRBV29-1	.	.	CSVDWGDGTEAFF	TGCAGCGTTGATTGGGGGGACGGGACTGAAGCTTTCTTT
TRBJ1-5	TRBV5-5	.	.	CASSLMAGNQPQHF	TGTGCCAGCAGCTTAATGGCAGGCAATCAGCCCCAGCATTTT
TRBJ2-5	TRBV10-2	.	.	CASSPGPQETQYF	TGCGCCAGCAGTCCGGGGCCCCAAGAGACCCAGTACTTC
TRBJ2-5	TRBV9	.	.	CASSVGPAKQETQYF	TGTGCCAGCAGCGTAGGTCCAGCAAAGCAAGAGACCCAGTACTTC
TRBJ2-7	TRBV11-1	.	.	CASSLAAGVSYEQYF	TGTGCCAGCAGCTTAGCGGCAGGGGTCTCCTACGAGCAGTACTTC
TRBJ1-2	TRBV9	.	.	CASSGSPYGYTF	TGTGCCAGCAGCGGGAGTCCTTATGGCTACACCTTC
TRBJ2-7	TRBV6-1	TRBD1	.	CASSEPGQSYEQYF	TGTGCCAGCAGTGAACCGGGACAGTCCTACGAGCAGTACTTC
TRBJ1-4	TRBV11-2	.	few	CASSPSGVEKLFF	TGTGCCAGCAGCCCAAGCGGGGTTGAAAAACTGTTTTTT
TRBJ2-5	TRBV2	.	.	CASSEALRGETQYF	TGTGCCAGCAGTGAAGCGCTACGAGGGGAGACCCAGTACTTC
TRBJ2-5	TRBV5-1	TRBD2	.	CASSRGLAEGGETQYF	TGCGCCAGCAGCAGGGGACTAGCGGAGGGGGGAGAGACCCAGTACTTC
TRBJ2-1	TRBV4-2	.	.	CASSQAGASYNEQFF	TGTGCCAGCAGCCAAGCTGGGGCCTCCTACAATGAGCAGTTCTTC
TRBJ2-4	TRBV6-6	TRBD2	.	CASSPGTNVGRYIQYF	TGTGCCAGCAGTCCAGGGACTAATGTGGGACGGTACATTCAGTACTTC
TRBJ1-1	TRBV28	.	.	CASSTDRNTEAFF	TGTGCCAGCAGTACGGACAGGAACACTGAAGCTTTCTTT
TRBJ1-1	TRBV4-1	.	.	CASSQEGAGVRTEAFF	TGCGCCAGCAGCCAAGAGGGCGCAGGGGTTAGGACTGAAGCTTTCTTT
TRBJ2-7	TRBV28	TRBD1	few	CASSLSGQGYEQYF	TGTGCCAGCAGTTTATCTGGACAGGGCTACGAGCAGTACTTC
TRBJ2-2	TRBV10-3	.	once	CAIVSGPTGELFF	TGTGCCATAGTCTCAGGTCCGACCGGGGAGCTGTTTTTT
TRBJ2-1	TRBV9	.	.	CASSPTSYYNEQFF	TGTGCCAGCAGCCCAACTAGTTACTACAATGAGCAGTTCTTC
TRBJ2-6	TRBV30	.	.	CAWSPPVGYGANVLTF	TGTGCCTGGAGTCCCCCCGTGGGGTACGGGGCCAACGTCCTGACTTTC
TRBJ1-4	TRBV4-1	TRBD1	.	CASSFQTGWREKLFF	TGCGCCAGCAGCTTCCAGACAGGGTGGAGAGAAAAACTGTTTTTT
TRBJ1-2	TRBV19	.	.	CASSIAYDRDGIF	TGTGCCAGTAGTATAGCCTACGACCGGGACGGAATCTTC
TRBJ1-1	TRBV7-2	.	.	CASSSTPGNTEAFF	TGTGCCAGCAGCTCGACCCCGGGGAACACTGAAGCTTTCTTT
TRBJ2-3	TRBV2	.	few	CASSEGTDTQYF	TGTGCCAGCAGTGAGGGGACAGATACGCAGTATTTT
TRBJ2-7	TRBV18	TRBD2	.	CASSPFGRERYEQYF	TGTGCCAGCTCACCCTTCGGGAGGGAACGGTACGAGCAGTACTTC
TRBJ2-7	TRBV2	.	.	CASSWDSASYEQYF	TGTGCCAGCAGCTGGGACTCAGCATCCTACGAGCAGTACTTC
TRBJ2-3	TRBV6-7	.	.	CASSEIDTQYF	TGTGCCAGCAGTGAAATAGATACGCAGTATTTT
TRBJ1-1	TRBV9	TRBD1	.	CASSPRTGGNTEAFF	TGTGCCAGCAGCCCCCGAACAGGGGGGAACACTGAAGCTTTCTTT
TRBJ1-3	TRBV30	.	few	CAWSDRTADTGNTIYF	TGTGCCTGGAGTGACCGGACAGCCGACACTGGAAACACCATATATTTT
TRBJ2-7	TRBV27	.	.	CASTPDPRPRRYEQYF	TGTGCCAGCACCCCCGACCCGCGTCCGAGACGGTACGAGCAGTACTTC
TRBJ1-1	TRBV5-5	.	.	CASSLAQGYTEAFF	TGTGCCAGCAGCTTGGCCCAGGGGTACACTGAAGCTTTCTTT
TRBJ1-1	TRBV21-1	.	.	CASSKSPEGGSRNTEAFF	TGTGCCAGCAGCAAGTCCCCTGAAGGGGGAAGTAGGAACACTGAAGCTTTCTTT
TRBJ2-3	TRBV5-6	.	.	CASSFAGHTDTQYF	TGTGCCAGCAGCTTTGCAGGTCACACAGATACGCAGTATTTT
TRBJ2-7	TRBV19	.	.	CASSGSDSTSIYEQYF	TGTGCCAGTAGTGGGTCGGACTCCACCTCTATCTACGAGCAGTACTTC
TRBJ2-7	TRBV29-1	.	.	CSVEDLDEQYF	TGCAGCGTTGAAGATCTCGACGAGCAGTACTTC
TRBJ2-5	TRBV7-9	.	.	CASSNVWETQYF	TGTGCCAGCAGTAACGTGTGGGAGACCCAGTACTTC
TRBJ2-5	TRBV29-1	.	.	CSVVRASETQYF	TGCAGCGTTGTACGAGCCTCGGAGACCCAGTACTTC
TRBJ1-2	TRBV10-3	.	.	CAISAGGPYGYTF	TGTGCCATCAGTGCGGGCGGGCCCTATGGCTACACCTTC
TRBJ2-5	TRBV30	.	once	CAWSVGGQQETQYF	TGTGCCTGGAGTGTGGGAGGACAACAAGAGACCCAGTACTTC